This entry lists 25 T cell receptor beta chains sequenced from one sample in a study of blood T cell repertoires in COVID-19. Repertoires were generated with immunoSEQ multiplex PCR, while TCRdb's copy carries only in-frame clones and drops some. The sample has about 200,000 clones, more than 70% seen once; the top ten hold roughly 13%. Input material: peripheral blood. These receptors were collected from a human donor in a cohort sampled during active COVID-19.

The CDR3 protein is CASHQLGMNTEAFF. For the CDR3, the DNA is TGCGCCAGCCATCAACTAGGTATGAACACTGAAGCTTTCTTT. This chain uses TRBV5-1 with TRBJ1-1, with D unclear. CDR1 and CDR2 (germline): SGHRS, YFSETQ. CDR3 length: 14 amino acids. V gave up 7 bases and J gave up 0 bases, with 13 bases separating them.

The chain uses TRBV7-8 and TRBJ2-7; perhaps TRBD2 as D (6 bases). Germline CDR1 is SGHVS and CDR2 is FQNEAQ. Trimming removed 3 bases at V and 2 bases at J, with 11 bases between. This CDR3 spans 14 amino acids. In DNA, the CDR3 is TGTGCCAGCAGCTTTGGCGGGGCGACCTACGAGCAGTACTTC. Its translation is CASSFGGATYEQYF.

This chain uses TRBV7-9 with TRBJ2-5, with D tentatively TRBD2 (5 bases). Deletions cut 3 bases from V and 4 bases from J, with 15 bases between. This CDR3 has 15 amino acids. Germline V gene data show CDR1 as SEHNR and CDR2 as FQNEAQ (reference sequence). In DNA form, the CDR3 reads TGTGCCAGCAGCTTGCAGGCCGGGGTGGGAGAGACCCAGTACTTC. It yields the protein CASSLQAGVGETQYF.

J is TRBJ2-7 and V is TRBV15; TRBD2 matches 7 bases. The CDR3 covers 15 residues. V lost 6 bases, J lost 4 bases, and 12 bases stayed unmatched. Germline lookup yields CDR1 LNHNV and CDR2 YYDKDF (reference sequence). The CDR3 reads CATSSPPTGGYEQYF. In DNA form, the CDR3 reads TGTGCCACCAGTTCTCCCCCTACCGGGGGGTACGAGCAGTACTTC.

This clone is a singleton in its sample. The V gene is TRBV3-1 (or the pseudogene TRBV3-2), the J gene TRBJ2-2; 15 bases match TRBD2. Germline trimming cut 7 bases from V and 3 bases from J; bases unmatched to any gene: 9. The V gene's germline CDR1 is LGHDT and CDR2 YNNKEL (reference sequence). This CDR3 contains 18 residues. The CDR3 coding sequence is TGTGCCAGCACCCGAAGGACTAGCGGGGGGGCCGACACCGGGGAGCTGTTTTTT. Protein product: CASTRRTSGGADTGELFF.

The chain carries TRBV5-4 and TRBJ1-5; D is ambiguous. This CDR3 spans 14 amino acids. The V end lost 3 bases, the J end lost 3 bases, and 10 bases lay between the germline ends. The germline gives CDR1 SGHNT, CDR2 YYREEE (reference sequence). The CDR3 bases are TGTGCCAGCAGCTGGAGGCACTTCAATCAGCCCCAGCATTTT. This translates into CASSWRHFNQPQHF.

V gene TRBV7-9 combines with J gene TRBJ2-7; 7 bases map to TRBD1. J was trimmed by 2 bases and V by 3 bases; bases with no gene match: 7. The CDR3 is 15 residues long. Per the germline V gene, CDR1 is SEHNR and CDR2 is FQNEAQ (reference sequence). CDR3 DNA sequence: TGTGCCAGCAGCTTCTCCCGGGACAGCGCCTACGAGCAGTACTTC. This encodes CASSFSRDSAYEQYF.

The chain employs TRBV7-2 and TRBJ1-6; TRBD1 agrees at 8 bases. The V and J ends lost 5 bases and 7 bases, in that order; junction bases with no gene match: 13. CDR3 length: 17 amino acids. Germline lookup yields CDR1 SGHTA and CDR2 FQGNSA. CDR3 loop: CASSLRIGQGLNSPLHF. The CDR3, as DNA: TGTGCCAGCAGCCTTAGAATAGGACAGGGATTGAATTCACCCCTCCACTTT.

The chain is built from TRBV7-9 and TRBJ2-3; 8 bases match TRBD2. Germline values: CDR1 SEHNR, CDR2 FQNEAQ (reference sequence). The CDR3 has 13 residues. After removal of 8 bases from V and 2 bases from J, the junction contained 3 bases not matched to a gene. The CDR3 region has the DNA TGTGCCAGCGGGGGACTAGACACAGATACGCAGTATTTT. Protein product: CASGGLDTDTQYF.

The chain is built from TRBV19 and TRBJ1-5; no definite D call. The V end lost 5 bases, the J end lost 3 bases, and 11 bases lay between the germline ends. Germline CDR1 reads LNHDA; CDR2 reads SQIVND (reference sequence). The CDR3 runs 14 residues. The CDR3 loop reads CASSRSVYNQPQHF. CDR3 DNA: TGTGCCAGTAGTCGTTCAGTATACAATCAGCCCCAGCATTTT.

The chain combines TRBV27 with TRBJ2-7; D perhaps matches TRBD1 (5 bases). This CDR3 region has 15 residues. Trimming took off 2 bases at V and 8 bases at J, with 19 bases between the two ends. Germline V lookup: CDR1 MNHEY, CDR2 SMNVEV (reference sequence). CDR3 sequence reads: CASSLTGVGRPQQYF. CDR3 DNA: TGTGCCAGCAGTTTAACAGGAGTGGGCCGACCCCAGCAGTACTTC.

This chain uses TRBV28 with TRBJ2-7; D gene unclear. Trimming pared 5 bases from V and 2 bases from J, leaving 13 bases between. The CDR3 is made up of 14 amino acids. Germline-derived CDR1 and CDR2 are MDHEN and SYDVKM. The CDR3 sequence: CASSSPVVPYEQYF. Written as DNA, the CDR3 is TGTGCCAGCAGTAGCCCGGTGGTCCCCTACGAGCAGTACTTC.

Written as DNA, the CDR3 is TGTGCCAGCGGATGGAACAGGGGAAAATACACCATATATTTT. It is translated as CASGWNRGKYTIYF. V and J are TRBV28 and TRBJ1-3, with 7 bases that match TRBD1. CDR1 and CDR2 from the germline V gene are MDHEN and SYDVKM. The CDR3 totals 14 residues. Trimming removed 8 bases from V and 8 bases from J; junction bases left unmatched: 12. The full variable domain, its missing parts supplied by reference TRBV28 and TRBJ1-3, is DVKVTQSSRYLVKRTGEKVFLECVQDMDHENMFWYRQDPGLGLRLIYFSYDVKMKEKGDIPEGYSVSREKKERFSLILESASTNQTSMYLCASGWNRGKYTIYFGEGSWLTVV.

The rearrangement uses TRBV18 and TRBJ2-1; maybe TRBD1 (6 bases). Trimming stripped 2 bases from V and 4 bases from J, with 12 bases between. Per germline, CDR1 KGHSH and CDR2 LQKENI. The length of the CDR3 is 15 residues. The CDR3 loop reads CASSPGRGDYNEQFF. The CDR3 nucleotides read TGTGCCAGCTCACCAGGCAGGGGAGATTACAATGAGCAGTTCTTC.

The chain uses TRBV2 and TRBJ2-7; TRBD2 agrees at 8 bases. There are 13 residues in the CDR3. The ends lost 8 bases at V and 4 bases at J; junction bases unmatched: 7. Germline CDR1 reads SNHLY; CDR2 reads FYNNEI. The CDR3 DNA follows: TGTGCCAGCCAACTAGGCGGGAGGTACGAGCAGTACTTC. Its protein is CASQLGGRYEQYF.

The DNA of the CDR3 is TGTGCCAGCAGCCCCTCGGGGACAGGGGGATCCTACGAGCAGTACTTC. As protein: CASSPSGTGGSYEQYF. V gene TRBV14 combines with J gene TRBJ2-7; 11 bases line up with TRBD1. The germline V gene has CDR1 SGHDN and CDR2 FVKESK. This CDR3 is 16 amino acids long. V dropped 4 bases and J dropped 1; count of bases not matched to a gene: 6.

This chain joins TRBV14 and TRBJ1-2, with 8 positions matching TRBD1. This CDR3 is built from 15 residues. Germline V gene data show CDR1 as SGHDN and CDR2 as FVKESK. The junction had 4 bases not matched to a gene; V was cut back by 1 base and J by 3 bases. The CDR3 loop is CASSQGNRGYYGYTF. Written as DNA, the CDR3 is TGTGCCAGCAGCCAAGGGAACAGGGGGTACTATGGCTACACCTTC.

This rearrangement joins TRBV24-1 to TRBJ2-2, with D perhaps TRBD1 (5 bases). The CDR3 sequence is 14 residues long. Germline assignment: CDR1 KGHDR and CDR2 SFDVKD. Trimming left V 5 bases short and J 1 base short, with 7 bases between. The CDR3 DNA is TGTGCCACCAGTGGGGGCGGGAACACCGGGGAGCTGTTTTTT. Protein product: CATSGGGNTGELFF.

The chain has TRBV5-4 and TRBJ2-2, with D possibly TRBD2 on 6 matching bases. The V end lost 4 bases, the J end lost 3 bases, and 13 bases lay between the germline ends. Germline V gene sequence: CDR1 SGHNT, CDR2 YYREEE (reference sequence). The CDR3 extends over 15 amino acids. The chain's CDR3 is CASSADGGDTGELFF. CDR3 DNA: TGTGCCAGCAGCGCGGACGGAGGGGACACCGGGGAGCTGTTTTTT. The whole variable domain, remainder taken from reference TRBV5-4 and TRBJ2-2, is ETGVTQSPTHLIKTRGQQVTLRCSSQSGHNTVSWYQQALGQGPQFIFQYYREEENGRGNFPPRFSGLQFPNYSSELNVNALELDDSALYLCASSADGGDTGELFFGEGSRLTVL.

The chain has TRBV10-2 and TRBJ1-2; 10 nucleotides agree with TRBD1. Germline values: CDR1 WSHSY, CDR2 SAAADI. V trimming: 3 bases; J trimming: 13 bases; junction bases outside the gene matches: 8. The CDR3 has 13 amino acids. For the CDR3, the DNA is TGCGCCAGCAGTGAAGACAGGGGGCGCATACCCACCTTC. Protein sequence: CASSEDRGRIPTF.

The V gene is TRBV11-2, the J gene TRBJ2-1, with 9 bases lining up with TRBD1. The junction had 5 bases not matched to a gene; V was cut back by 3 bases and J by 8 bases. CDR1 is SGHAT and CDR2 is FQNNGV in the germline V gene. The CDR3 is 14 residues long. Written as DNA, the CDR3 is TGTGCCAGCAGCTTGGGACAGGGTTGGGATGAGCAGTTCTTC. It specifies CASSLGQGWDEQFF.

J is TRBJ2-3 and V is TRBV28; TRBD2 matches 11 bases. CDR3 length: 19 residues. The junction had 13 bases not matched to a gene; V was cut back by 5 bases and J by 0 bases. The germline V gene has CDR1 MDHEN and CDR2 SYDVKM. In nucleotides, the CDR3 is TGTGCCAGCAGTCCAGTAGCGGGAGGGGAAGTATGGAGCACAGATACGCAGTATTTT. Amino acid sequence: CASSPVAGGEVWSTDTQYF.

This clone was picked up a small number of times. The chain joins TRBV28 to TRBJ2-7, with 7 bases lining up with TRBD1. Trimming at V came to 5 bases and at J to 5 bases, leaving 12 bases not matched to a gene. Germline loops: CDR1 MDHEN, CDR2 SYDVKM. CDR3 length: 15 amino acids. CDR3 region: CASSGTRGLLDEQYF. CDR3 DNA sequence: TGTGCCAGCAGTGGAACGAGGGGGCTCCTCGACGAGCAGTACTTC.

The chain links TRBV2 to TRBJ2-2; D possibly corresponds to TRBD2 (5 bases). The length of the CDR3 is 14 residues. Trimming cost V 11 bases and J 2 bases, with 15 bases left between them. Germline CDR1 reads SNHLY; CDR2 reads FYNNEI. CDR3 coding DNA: TGTGCCCAAAGAGCGAGGGATAACACCGGGGAGCTGTTTTTT. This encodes CAQRARDNTGELFF.

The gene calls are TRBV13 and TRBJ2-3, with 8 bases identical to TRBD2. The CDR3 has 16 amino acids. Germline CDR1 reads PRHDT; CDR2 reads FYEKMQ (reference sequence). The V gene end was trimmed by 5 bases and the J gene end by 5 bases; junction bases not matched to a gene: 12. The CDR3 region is CASSQVVSGGGDTQYF. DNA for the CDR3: TGTGCCAGCAGCCAAGTCGTCAGCGGGGGTGGAGATACGCAGTATTTT.